This T cell receptor (beta chain) was found in a study of response to subunit inactivated influenza vaccine. Study-level points and caveats: The authors suggested that few new T cells are recruited per seasonal influenza vaccination.

TCRdb itself ran the RT-PCR reads through MiXCR, one entry per CDR3 protein. The repertoire holds more than 400,000 distinct CDR3 sequences, with approximately 7.7% as singletons. Remarks on this clonotype: Its antigen is not known.

This CDR3 region has 16 residues. The V gene's germline CDR1 is SGHTA and CDR2 FQGNSA. V trimming: 1 base; J trimming: 5 bases; junction bases outside the gene matches: 5. This sequence originates from a man in his fifties or sixties who received an inactivated influenza vaccine. The sample in question was PBMCs from blood, obtained roughly 24 months after vaccination. J is TRBJ2-2 and V is TRBV7-2; 9 positions agree with TRBD1. The CDR3 reads CASSLVVGTGTGELFF. As DNA, the CDR3 is TGTGCCAGCAGCTTAGTTGTTGGGACAGGGACCGGGGAGCTGTTTTTT. The full variable domain, in which reference TRBV7-2 and TRBJ2-2 provide the parts outside the CDR3, is GAGVSQSPSNKVTEKGKDVELRCDPISGHTALYWYRQSLGQGLEFLIYFQGNSAPDKSGLPSDRFSAERTGGSVSTLTIQRTQQEDSAVYLCASSLVVGTGTGELFFGEGSRLTVL.